This is a list of T cell receptor beta chains from one sample in a study of blood T cell repertoires in COVID-19. Repertoires were generated with immunoSEQ multiplex PCR, while TCRdb's copy carries only in-frame clones and drops some. Of over 75,000 clones listed, 88% are singletons. The sequencing input was peripheral blood. These receptors were obtained from a man aged 50-59 years with COVID-19, enrolled during active disease. Each CDR3 is given with its conserved first and last residue. A D gene is named only where the DNA matches it firmly. Size tells how often a clone was seen (once, few, many) or the class of an expanded clone, and some rows leave it out.

V,J,D,size,CDR3,DNA
TRBV4-1,TRBJ1-2,.,once,CASSDMIAVGYTF,TGCGCCAGCAGCGACATGATCGCCGTAGGATACACCTTC
TRBV28,TRBJ1-5,TRBD1,.,CASSLGTGWGNQPQHF,TGTGCCAGCAGTCTCGGGACAGGTTGGGGCAATCAGCCCCAGCATTTT
TRBV10-1,TRBJ2-7,TRBD1,.,CASSDNRGLSYEQYF,TGCGCCAGCAGTGACAACAGGGGGTTATCCTACGAGCAGTACTTC
TRBV9,TRBJ2-3,TRBD2,.,CASSEGTSGGADTQYF,TGTGCCAGCAGCGAGGGGACTAGCGGGGGGGCCGATACGCAGTATTTT
TRBV6-2/TRBV6-3,TRBJ1-6,.,.,CASRYQRESPLHF,TGTGCCAGCAGATACCAAAGGGAGTCACCCCTCCACTTT
TRBV15,TRBJ2-1,TRBD2,.,CATSRPFGTSGSSYNEQFF,TGTGCCACCAGCAGACCCTTCGGGACTAGCGGAAGCTCCTACAATGAGCAGTTCTTC
TRBV29-1,TRBJ2-2,TRBD2,.,CSVRSGGASGELFF,TGCAGCGTTCGTAGCGGGGGGGCCTCCGGGGAGCTGTTTTTT
TRBV11-2,TRBJ1-2,.,.,CASRPGTFNNYGYTF,TGTGCCAGCAGACCGGGGACATTCAATAACTATGGCTACACCTTC
TRBV5-6,TRBJ1-5,TRBD1,.,CASSRDRGQPQHF,TGTGCCAGCAGCCGGGACAGGGGACAGCCCCAGCATTTT
TRBV12-3/TRBV12-4,TRBJ1-5,TRBD1,.,CASSLTGQPQHF,TGTGCCAGCAGTTTGACAGGGCAGCCCCAGCATTTT